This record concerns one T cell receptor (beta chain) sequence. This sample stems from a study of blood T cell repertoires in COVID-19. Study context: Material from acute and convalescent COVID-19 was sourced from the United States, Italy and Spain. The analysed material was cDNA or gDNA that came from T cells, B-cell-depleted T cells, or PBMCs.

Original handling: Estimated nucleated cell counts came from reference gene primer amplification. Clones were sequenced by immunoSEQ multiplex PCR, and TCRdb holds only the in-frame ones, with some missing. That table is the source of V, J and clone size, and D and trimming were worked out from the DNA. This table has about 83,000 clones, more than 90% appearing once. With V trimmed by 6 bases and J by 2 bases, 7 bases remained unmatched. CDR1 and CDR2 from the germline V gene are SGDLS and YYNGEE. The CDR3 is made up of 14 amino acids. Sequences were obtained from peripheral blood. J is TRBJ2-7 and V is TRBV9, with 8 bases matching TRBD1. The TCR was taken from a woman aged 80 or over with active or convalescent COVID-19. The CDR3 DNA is TGTGCCAGCAACGAACAGGGGGAACCCTACGAGCAGTACTTC. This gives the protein CASNEQGEPYEQYF.